This T cell receptor (beta chain) came from a study of blood T cell repertoires in COVID-19. About the research overall: PBMCs, B-cell-depleted T cells, or T cells were the source of the cDNA or gDNA that made up the material.

Profiling relied on immunoSEQ multiplex PCR, and the TCRdb table lists in-frame clones only, not all of them. The table has fewer than 450,000 clones, around nine tenths seen once. The V gene end was trimmed by 2 bases and the J gene end by 5 bases; junction bases not matched to a gene: 8. The germline V gene has CDR1 SGHVS and CDR2 FQNEAQ. The CDR3 is 17 amino acids. Sequenced: peripheral blood. This chain uses TRBV7-8 with TRBJ2-3; 12 bases match TRBD2. This TCR derives from a woman aged 70-85 years with COVID-19, enrolled during active disease. The CDR3 region has the DNA TGTGCCAGCAGCTTAAGACTAGCGGGGGCAGGGAAAGATACGCAGTATTTT. Translated: CASSLRLAGAGKDTQYF.